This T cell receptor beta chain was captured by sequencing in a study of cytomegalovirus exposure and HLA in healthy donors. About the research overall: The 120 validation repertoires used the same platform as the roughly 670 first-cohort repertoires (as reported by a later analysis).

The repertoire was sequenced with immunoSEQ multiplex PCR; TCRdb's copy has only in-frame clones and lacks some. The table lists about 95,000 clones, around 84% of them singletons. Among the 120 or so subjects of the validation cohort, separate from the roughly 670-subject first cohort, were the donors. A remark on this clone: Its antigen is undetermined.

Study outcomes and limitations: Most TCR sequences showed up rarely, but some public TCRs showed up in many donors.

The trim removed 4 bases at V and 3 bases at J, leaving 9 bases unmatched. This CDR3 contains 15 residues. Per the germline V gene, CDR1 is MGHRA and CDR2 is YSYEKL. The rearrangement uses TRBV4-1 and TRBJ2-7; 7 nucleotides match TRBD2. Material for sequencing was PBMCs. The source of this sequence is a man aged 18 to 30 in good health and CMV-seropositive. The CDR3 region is CASSPSPTSVYEQYF. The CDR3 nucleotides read TGCGCCAGCAGCCCATCCCCCACTAGCGTCTACGAGCAGTACTTC.